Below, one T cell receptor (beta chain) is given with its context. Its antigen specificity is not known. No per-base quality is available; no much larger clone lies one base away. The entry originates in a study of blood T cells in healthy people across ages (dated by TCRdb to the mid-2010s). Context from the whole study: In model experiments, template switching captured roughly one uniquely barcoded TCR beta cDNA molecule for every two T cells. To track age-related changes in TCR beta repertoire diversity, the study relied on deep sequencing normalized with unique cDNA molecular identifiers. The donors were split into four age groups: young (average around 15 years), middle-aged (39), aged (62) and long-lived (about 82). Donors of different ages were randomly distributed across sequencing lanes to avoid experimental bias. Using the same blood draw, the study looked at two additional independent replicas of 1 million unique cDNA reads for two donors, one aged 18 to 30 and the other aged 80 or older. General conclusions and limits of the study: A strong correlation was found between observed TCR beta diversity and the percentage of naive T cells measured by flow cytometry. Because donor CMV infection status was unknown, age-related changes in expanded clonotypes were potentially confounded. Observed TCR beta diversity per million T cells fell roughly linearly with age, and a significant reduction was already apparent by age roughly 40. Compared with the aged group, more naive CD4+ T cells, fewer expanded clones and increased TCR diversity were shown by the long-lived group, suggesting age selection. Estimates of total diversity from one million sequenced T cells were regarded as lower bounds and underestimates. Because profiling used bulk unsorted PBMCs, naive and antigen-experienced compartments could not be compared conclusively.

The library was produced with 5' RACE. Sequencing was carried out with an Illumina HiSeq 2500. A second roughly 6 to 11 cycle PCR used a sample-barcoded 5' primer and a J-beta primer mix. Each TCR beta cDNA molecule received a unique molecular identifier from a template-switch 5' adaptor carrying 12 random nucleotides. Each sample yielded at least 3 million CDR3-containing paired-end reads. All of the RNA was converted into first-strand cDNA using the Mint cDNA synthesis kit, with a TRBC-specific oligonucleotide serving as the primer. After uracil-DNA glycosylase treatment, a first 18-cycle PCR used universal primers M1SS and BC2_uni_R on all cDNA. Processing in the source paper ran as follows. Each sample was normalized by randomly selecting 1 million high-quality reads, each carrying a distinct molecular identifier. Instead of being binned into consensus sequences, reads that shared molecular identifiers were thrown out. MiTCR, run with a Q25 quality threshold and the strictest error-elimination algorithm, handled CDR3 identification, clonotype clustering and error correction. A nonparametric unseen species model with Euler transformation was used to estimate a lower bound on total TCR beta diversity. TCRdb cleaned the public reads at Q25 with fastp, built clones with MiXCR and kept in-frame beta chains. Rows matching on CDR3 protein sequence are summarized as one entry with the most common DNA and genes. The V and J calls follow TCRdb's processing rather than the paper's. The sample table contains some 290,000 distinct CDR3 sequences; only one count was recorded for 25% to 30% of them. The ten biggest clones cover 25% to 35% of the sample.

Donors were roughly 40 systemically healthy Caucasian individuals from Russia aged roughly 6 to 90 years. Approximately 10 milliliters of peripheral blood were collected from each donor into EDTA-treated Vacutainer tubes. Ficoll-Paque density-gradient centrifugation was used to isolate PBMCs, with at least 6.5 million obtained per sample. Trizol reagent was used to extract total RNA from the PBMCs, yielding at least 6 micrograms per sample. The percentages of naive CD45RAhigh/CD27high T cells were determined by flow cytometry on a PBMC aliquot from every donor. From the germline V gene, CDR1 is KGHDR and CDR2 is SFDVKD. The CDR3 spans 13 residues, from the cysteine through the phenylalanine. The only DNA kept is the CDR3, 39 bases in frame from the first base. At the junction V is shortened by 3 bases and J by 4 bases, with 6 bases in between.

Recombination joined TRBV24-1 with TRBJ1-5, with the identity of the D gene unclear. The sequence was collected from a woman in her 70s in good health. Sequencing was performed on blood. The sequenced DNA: TGTGCCACCAGTGATACGCGAAATCAGCCCCAGCATTTT. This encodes CATSDTRNQPQHF.